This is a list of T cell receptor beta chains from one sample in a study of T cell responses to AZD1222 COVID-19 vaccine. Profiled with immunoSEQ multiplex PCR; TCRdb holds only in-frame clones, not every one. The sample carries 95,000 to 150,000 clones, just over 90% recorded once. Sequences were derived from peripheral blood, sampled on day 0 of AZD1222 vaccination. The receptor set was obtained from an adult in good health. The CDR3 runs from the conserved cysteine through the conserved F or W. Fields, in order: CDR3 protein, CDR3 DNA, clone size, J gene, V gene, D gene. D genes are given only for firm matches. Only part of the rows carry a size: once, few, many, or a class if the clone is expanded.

CASSVSAGEQYF,TGTGCCAGCAGCGTCTCGGCAGGCGAGCAGTACTTC,-,TRBJ2-7,TRBV9,-
CASRPQTQSPSTDTQYF,TGTGCCAGCAGGCCTCAGACCCAAAGCCCTAGCACAGATACGCAGTATTTT,-,TRBJ2-3,TRBV6-2/TRBV6-3,-
CASSEPRQDYEQYF,TGCGCCAGCAGTGAGCCCCGACAGGACTACGAGCAGTACTTC,few,TRBJ2-7,TRBV10-2,-
CAIMVGLEQFF,TGTGCCATCATGGTAGGTTTAGAGCAGTTCTTC,-,TRBJ2-1,TRBV6-5,-
CASNSGTVTSGANVLTF,TGTGCCAGCAACTCCGGGACAGTGACCTCTGGGGCCAACGTCCTGACTTTC,-,TRBJ2-6,TRBV28,TRBD1
CASSLTGGNTGELFF,TGTGCCAGCAGCTTGACAGGGGGAAACACCGGGGAGCTGTTTTTT,-,TRBJ2-2,TRBV5-5,TRBD1
CASSFGGGQQETQYF,TGCGCCAGCAGCTTCGGGGGAGGGCAGCAAGAGACCCAGTACTTC,-,TRBJ2-5,TRBV5-1,TRBD2
CATSRTGGLGYTF,TGTGCCACCAGCAGAACAGGGGGCCTTGGCTACACCTTC,few,TRBJ1-2,TRBV15,TRBD1
CASSYDRVYTEAFF,TGTGCCAGCAGTTACGACAGAGTCTACACTGAAGCTTTCTTT,-,TRBJ1-1,TRBV6-5,-
CASSAQLISGNTIYF,TGTGCCAGCAGTGCACAACTAATCTCTGGAAACACCATATATTTT,-,TRBJ1-3,TRBV2,-
CATSDPTAQGADTQYF,TGTGCCACCAGTGATCCAACGGCGCAGGGGGCAGATACGCAGTATTTT,-,TRBJ2-3,TRBV24-1,TRBD1
CASRVLGPNNQPQHF,TGTGCCAGCAGAGTACTCGGGCCTAACAATCAGCCCCAGCATTTT,-,TRBJ1-5,TRBV6-5,-
CASSSGPLNTEAFF,TGTGCCAGCAGCTCGGGCCCCTTGAACACTGAAGCTTTCTTT,-,TRBJ1-1,TRBV28,-
CASAQTRDRGAEKLFF,TGTGCCAGTGCCCAAACCCGGGACAGGGGGGCTGAAAAACTGTTTTTT,-,TRBJ1-4,TRBV19,TRBD1
CASGSDHLSSYNEQFF,TGTGCTAGTGGTTCCGATCACTTGAGCTCCTACAATGAGCAGTTCTTC,-,TRBJ2-1,TRBV12-5,-
CASSQESGQGTDTQYF,TGTGCCAGCAGCCAAGAATCGGGACAAGGAACAGATACGCAGTATTTT,-,TRBJ2-3,TRBV3-1/TRBV3-2,-
CASSLSAGADEQYF,TGTGCCAGCAGCTTATCAGCAGGGGCCGACGAGCAGTACTTC,-,TRBJ2-7,TRBV11-2,-
CASSQDPSGRVTGELFF,TGCGCCAGCAGCCAAGACCCTAGCGGGAGGGTTACCGGGGAGCTGTTTTTT,-,TRBJ2-2,TRBV4-3,TRBD2
CASSLSGQANTEAFF,TGTGCCAGCAGTTTATCGGGACAGGCGAACACTGAAGCTTTCTTT,-,TRBJ1-1,TRBV27,TRBD1
CASSRRLAGGTDTQYF,TGTGCCAGCAGTCGCCGACTAGCGGGAGGCACAGATACGCAGTATTTT,-,TRBJ2-3,TRBV27,TRBD2
CASNEGMLHYGYTF,TGTGCCAGTAATGAAGGGATGCTACACTATGGCTACACCTTC,-,TRBJ1-2,TRBV19,-
CASSPWAGSSTDTQYF,TGTGCCAGCAGCCCCTGGGCAGGGAGCAGCACAGATACGCAGTATTTT,once,TRBJ2-3,TRBV11-2,-
CASSRSVSGAF,TGTGCCAGCAGCCGATCGGTCTCCGGGGCCTTC,once,TRBJ1-2,TRBV7-9,-
CASSIEGLANQETQYF,TGTGCCAGTAGTATAGAAGGACTAGCTAACCAAGAGACCCAGTACTTC,-,TRBJ2-5,TRBV19,TRBD2
CASSRTRGATNEKLFF,TGTGCCAGTAGCCGGACAAGAGGAGCAACTAATGAAAAACTGTTTTTT,-,TRBJ1-4,TRBV19,-
CATSRDRNNEKLFF,TGTGCCACCAGCAGAGACAGGAATAATGAAAAACTGTTTTTT,-,TRBJ1-4,TRBV15,-
CASSSTGGSYNEQFF,TGCGCCAGCAGCTCTACAGGGGGCTCCTACAATGAGCAGTTCTTC,once,TRBJ2-1,TRBV5-1,TRBD1
CASSTTPSLNEQFF,TGTGCCAGCAGCACCACCCCTAGCTTAAATGAGCAGTTCTTC,once,TRBJ2-1,TRBV7-2,-
CASSLAGDNEQFF,TGTGCCAGCAGTCTAGCGGGAGACAATGAGCAGTTCTTC,once,TRBJ2-1,TRBV28,TRBD2
CASSPSGTGGNEQFF,TGTGCCAGCAGTCCTTCCGGGACAGGGGGCAATGAGCAGTTCTTC,-,TRBJ2-1,TRBV6-6,TRBD1